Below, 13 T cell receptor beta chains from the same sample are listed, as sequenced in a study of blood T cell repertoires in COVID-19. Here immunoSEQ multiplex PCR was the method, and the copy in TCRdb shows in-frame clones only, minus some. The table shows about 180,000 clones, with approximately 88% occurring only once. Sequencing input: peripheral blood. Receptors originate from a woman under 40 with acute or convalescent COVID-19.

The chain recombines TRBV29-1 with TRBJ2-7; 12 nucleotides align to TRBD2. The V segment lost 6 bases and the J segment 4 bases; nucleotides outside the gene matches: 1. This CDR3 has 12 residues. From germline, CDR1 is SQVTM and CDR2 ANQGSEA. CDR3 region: CSVGTSGYEQYF. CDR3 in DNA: TGCAGCGTGGGGACTAGCGGGTACGAGCAGTACTTC.

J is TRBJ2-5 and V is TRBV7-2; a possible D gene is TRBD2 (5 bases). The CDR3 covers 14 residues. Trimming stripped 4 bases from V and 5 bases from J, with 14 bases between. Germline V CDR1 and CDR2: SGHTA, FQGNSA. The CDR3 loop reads CASSSGVGAETQYF. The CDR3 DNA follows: TGTGCCAGCAGCTCCGGGGTAGGAGCGGAGACCCAGTACTTC.

CDR3 sequence (DNA): TGCAGTGCTAGTTATATGAACACTGAAGCTTTCTTT. This translates into CSASYMNTEAFF. J is TRBJ1-1 and V is TRBV20-1; D gene uncertain. Trimming shortened V by 3 bases and J by 0 bases, and 5 bases separated the two germline ends. This CDR3 region has 12 residues. Germline V gene data show CDR1 as DFQATT and CDR2 as SNEGSKA (reference sequence).

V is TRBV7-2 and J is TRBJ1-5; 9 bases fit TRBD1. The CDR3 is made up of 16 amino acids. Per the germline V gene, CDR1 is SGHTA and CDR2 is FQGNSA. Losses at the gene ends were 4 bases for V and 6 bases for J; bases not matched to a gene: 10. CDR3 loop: CASSSGTGYQGQPQHF. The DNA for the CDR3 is TGTGCCAGCAGCTCCGGGACAGGGTATCAAGGTCAGCCCCAGCATTTT.

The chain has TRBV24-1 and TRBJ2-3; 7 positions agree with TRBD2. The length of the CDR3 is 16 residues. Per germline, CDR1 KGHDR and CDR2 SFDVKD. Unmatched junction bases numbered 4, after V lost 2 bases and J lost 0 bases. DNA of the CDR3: TGTGCCACCAGTGATTACAGCGGGGTGAGCACAGATACGCAGTATTTT. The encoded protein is CATSDYSGVSTDTQYF.

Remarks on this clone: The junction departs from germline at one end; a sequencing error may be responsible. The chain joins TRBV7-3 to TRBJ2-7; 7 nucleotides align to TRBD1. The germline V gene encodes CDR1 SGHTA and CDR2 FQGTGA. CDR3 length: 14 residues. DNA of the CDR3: TGTGCCAGCAGCTTTACAGGCCCCCAGCGGCAGGGGGACTTC. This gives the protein CASSFTGPQRQGDF.

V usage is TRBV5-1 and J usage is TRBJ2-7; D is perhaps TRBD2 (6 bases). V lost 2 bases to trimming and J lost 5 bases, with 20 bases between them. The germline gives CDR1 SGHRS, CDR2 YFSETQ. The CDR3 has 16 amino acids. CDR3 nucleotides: TGCGCCAGCAGCTTTTCTGGGGGGACGGCATATAACGAGCAGTACTTC. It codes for CASSFSGGTAYNEQYF.

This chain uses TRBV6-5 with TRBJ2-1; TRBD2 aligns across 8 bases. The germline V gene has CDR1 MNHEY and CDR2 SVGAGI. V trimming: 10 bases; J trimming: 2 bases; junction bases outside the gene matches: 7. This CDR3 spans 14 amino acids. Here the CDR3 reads CATRPGLAYNEQFF. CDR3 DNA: TGTGCCACCCGCCCGGGACTAGCCTACAATGAGCAGTTCTTC.

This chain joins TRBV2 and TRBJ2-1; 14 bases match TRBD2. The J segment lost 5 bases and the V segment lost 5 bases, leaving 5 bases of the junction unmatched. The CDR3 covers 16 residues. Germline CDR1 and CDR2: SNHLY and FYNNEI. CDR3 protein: CASSPGLAGGNNEQFF. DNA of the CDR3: TGTGCCAGCAGTCCCGGACTAGCGGGAGGCAACAATGAGCAGTTCTTC.

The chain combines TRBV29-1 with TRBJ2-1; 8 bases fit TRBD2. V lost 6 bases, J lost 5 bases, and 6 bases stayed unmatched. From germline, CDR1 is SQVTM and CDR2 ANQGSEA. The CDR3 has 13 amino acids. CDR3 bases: TGCAGCGTGACAACTAGCGGCAACAATGAGCAGTTCTTC. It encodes CSVTTSGNNEQFF.

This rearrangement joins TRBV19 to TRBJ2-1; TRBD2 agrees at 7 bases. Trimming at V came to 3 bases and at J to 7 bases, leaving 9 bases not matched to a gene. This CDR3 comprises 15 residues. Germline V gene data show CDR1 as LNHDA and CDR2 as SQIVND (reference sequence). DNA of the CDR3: TGTGCCAGTAGTATTTTTCCGGGGAGGGAGAATGAGCAGTTCTTC. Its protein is CASSIFPGRENEQFF.

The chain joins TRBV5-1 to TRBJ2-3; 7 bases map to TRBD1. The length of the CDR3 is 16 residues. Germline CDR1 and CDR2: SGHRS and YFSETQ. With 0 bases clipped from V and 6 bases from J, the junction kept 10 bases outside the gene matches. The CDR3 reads CASSLAETGFIDTQYF. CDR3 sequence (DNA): TGCGCCAGCAGCTTGGCTGAGACAGGGTTCATTGATACGCAGTATTTT.

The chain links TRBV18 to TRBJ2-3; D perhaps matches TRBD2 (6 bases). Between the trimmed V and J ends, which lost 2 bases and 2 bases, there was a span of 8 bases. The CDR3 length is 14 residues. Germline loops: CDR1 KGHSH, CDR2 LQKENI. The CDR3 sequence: CASSPGGNTDTQYF. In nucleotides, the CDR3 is TGTGCCAGCTCACCAGGCGGGAACACAGATACGCAGTATTTT.